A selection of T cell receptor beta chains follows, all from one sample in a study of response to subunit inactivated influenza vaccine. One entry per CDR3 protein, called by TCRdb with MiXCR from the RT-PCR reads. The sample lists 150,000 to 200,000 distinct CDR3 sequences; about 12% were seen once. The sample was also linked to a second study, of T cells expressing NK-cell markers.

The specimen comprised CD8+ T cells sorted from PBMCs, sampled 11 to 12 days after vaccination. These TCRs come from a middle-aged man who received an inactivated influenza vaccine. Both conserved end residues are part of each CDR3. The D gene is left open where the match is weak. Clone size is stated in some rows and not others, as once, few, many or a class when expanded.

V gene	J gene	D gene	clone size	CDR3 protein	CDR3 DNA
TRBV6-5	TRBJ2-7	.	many	CASSYSITDYEQYF	TGTGCCAGCAGTTACTCGATCACGGACTACGAGCAGTACTTC
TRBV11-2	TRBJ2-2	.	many	CASPYGLSLDGELFF	TGTGCCAGTCCCTACGGTCTATCTCTGGACGGGGAGCTGTTTTTT
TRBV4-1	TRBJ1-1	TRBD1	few	CASSTGQGVVTEAFF	TGCGCCAGCAGCACGGGACAGGGGGTGGTCACTGAAGCTTTCTTT
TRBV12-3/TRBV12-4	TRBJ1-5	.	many	CASSLGVQPQHF	TGTGCCAGCAGTTTGGGGGTTCAGCCCCAGCATTTT
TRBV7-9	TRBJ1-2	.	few	CASSLDGQIYGYTF	TGTGCCAGCAGCTTAGACGGACAGATCTATGGCTACACCTTC
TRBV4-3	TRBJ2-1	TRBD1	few	CASSQGSRTGYNEQFF	TGCGCCAGCAGCCAAGGGTCCAGGACAGGGTACAATGAGCAGTTCTTC
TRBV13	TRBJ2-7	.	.	CASSPDPGTPSYEQYF	TGTGCCAGCAGCCCAGACCCCGGGACACCTTCCTACGAGCAGTACTTC
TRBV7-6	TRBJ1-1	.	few	CASSLLTAAEAFF	TGTGCCAGCAGCTTGCTGACAGCTGCTGAAGCTTTCTTT
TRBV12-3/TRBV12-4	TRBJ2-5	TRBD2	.	CASSPGLAGGDRTQYF	TGTGCCAGCAGTCCGGGACTAGCGGGAGGGGATAGGACCCAGTACTTC
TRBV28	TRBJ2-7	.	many	CASQRYEQYF	TGTGCCAGCCAAAGGTACGAGCAGTACTTC
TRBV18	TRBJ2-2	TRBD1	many	CASSLGPLQGPATGELFF	TGTGCCAGCTCACTAGGCCCACTACAGGGGCCAGCCACCGGGGAGCTGTTTTTT
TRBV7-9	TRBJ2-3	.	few	CASSLPPDIPSTDTQYF	TGTGCCAGCAGCCTTCCCCCGGACATCCCTAGCACAGATACGCAGTATTTT
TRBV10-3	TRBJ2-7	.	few	CAIRAGDSYEQYF	TGTGCCATCCGGGCCGGGGACTCCTACGAGCAGTACTTC
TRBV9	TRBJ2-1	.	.	CASSVALPLSGEQFF	TGTGCCAGCAGCGTAGCCTTGCCCCTCAGCGGTGAGCAGTTCTTC
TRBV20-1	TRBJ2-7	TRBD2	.	CSAMGEKTSGSSYEQYF	TGCAGTGCTATGGGAGAAAAGACTAGCGGGAGTTCCTACGAGCAGTACTTC
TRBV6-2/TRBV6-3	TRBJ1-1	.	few	CASSYGAVTEAFF	TGTGCCAGCAGTTACGGGGCGGTTACTGAAGCTTTCTTT